Below, one T cell receptor beta chain is given with its context. This clone showed up just once. Its cognate antigen has yet to be identified. Within one base of it there is no much larger clone, and no base qualities were kept. The data belong to a study of blood T cell repertoires in COVID-19 (dated by TCRdb to 2019 to 2021). Turning to the overall study: Samples covering the acute and convalescent phases of COVID-19 were provided by collaborators in the United States, Italy and Spain. Where available, HLA class I and class II types were taken from metadata supplied by the sample provider and were not determined by assay-based typing. Sample metadata almost always included a de-identified subject ID, COVID-19 status, age in years and sex. The material from the prospective study consisted of cDNA or gDNA derived from T cells, B-cell-depleted T cells, or PBMCs. The samples were drawn from two sources: the first 160 participants of the ongoing ImmuneRACE study, and over 950 subjects contributed by 6 global collaborators. The repertoires were made available in a free public database intended to serve as a resource for research on the immune response to SARS-CoV-2. Deeply sampled blood TCRbeta repertoires from subjects exposed to, actively infected with, or recovered from COVID-19 were included in the dataset. Study-wide conclusions, independent of this receptor: Clinical and demographic metadata were provided uncurated, with the amount varying by source and participant.

Reading from cysteine to phenylalanine, the CDR3 counts 13 amino acids. Here the CDR3 DNA is all that survives: 39 bases in frame from base 1. As encoded in the germline V gene (reference sequence), CDR1 is GTSNPN while CDR2 is SVGIG. V sheds 2 bases and J sheds 5 bases, leaving 11 bases between their ends. One collaborating source in Seattle enrolled patients while the patients were actively infected and followed the patients over time throughout the course of disease. The collaborating institutions used their own protocols to collect whole blood in K2EDTA tubes. Collaborator samples were shipped for TCRbeta analysis as frozen whole blood, isolated PBMCs, or DNA extracted from either sample type. The immunoSEQ Assay, a bias-controlled multiplex PCR, was used to amplify TCRbeta CDR3 regions from genomic DNA. From the authors' description of their analysis: Within the assay, amplification of reference gene primers was used to estimate how many nucleated cells each sample contained. Sequence reads were collapsed and filtered to measure the absolute abundance of every unique TCRbeta CDR3 rearrangement. For each sample, productive Simpson clonality was calculated by taking the square root of Simpson's diversity index across productive rearrangements. TCRdb limited this immuneACCESS table to in-frame rearrangements with V and J called. A share of clones is missing; checked studies link under half to unresolved V genes, and the rest is unexplained. V, J and clone size derive from that table, while D and trimming were established from the DNA sequence. This sample lists about 240,000 clones; roughly four fifths were detected once. Clones ranked in the top ten supply approximately 8% of the sample.

The chain links TRBV30 with TRBJ2-3; TRBD1 could be the D gene, as 6 bases match. The source of this sequence is an elderly woman with COVID-19, enrolled during active disease. Sequencing was carried out using peripheral blood. The nucleotide sequence reads as follows: TGTGCCTGGAGTTCGCAGGGGAAAGATACGCAGTATTTT. This yields the protein CAWSSQGKDTQYF.